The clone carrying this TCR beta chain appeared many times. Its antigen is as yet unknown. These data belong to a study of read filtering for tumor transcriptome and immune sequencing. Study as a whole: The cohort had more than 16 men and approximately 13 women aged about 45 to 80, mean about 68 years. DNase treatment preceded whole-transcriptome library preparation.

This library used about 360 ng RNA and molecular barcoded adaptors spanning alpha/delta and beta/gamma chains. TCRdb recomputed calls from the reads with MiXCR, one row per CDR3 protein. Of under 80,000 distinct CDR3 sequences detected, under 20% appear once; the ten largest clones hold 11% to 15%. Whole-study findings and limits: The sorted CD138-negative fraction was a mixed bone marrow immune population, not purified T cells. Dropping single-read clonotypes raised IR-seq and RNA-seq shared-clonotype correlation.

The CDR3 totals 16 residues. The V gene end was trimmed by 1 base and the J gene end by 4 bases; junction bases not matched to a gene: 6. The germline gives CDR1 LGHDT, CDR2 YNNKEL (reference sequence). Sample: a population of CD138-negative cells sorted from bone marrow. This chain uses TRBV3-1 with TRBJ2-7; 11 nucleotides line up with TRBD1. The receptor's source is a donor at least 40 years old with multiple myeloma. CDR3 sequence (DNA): TGTGCCAGCAGCCAAGGAAGGACAGGGGGCAGGTACGAGCAGTACTTC. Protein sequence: CASSQGRTGGRYEQYF.